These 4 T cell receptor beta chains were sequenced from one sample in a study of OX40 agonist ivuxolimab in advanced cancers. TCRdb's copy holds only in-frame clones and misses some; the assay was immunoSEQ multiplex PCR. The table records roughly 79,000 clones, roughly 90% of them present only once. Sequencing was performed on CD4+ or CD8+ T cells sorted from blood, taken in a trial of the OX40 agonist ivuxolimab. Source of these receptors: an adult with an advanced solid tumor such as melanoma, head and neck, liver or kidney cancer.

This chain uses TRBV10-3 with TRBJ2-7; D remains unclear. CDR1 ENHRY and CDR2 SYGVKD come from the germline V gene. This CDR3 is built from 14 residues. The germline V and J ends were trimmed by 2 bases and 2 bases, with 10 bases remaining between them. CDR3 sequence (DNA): TGTGCCATCAGTGAGAGAGGCGGCACCTACGAGCAGTACTTC. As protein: CAISERGGTYEQYF.

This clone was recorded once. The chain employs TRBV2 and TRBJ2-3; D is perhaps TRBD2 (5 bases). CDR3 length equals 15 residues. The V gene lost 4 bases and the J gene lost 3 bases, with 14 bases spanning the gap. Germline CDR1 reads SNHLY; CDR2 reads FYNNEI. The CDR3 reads CASSGSVPRTDTQYF. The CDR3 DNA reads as TGTGCCAGCAGTGGTAGCGTCCCAAGGACAGATACGCAGTATTTT.

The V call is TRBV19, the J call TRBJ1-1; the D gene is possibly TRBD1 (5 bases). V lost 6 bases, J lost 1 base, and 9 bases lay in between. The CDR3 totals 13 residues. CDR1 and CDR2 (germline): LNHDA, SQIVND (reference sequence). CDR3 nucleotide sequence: TGTGCCAGTAGGGACGGGGGGAACACTGAAGCTTTCTTT. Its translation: CASRDGGNTEAFF.

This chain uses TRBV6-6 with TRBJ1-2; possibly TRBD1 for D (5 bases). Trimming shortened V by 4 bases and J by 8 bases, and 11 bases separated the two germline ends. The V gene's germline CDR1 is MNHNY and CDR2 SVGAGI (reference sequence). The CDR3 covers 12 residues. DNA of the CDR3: TGTGCCAGCAGTTTAGAAGGGGTAGGCTACACCTTC. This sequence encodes CASSLEGVGYTF.